Listed below are T cell receptor beta chains from one sample, sequenced in a study of T cell changes during pregnancy in multiple sclerosis. The data were produced by immunoSEQ multiplex PCR, yet TCRdb's version contains in-frame clones alone and is incomplete. The table has 69,000 or so clones, roughly 90% seen once; the top ten hold roughly 1.4%. Sample: peripheral blood, taken in the third trimester of pregnancy. All receptors come from a female donor with multiple sclerosis, enrolled in a pregnancy study. CDR3s include the opening cysteine and the closing phenylalanine or tryptophan. A D gene is named only where the DNA matches it firmly. Clone size, where shown, is once, few, many, or a class for clones that have expanded.

abundance: .
j_gene: TRBJ1-3
v_gene: TRBV7-9
d_gene: TRBD1
CDR3nt: TGTGCCAGCAGCTCGGGACAGCTCCCAGGAAACACCATATATTTT
CDR3aa: CASSSGQLPGNTIYF

abundance: .
j_gene: TRBJ2-3
v_gene: TRBV9
d_gene: .
CDR3nt: TGTGCCAGCAGCCCCTGGCGGGGAGATACGCAGTATTTT
CDR3aa: CASSPWRGDTQYF

abundance: .
j_gene: TRBJ2-3
v_gene: TRBV7-8
d_gene: TRBD1
CDR3nt: TGTGCCAGCAGCTTAATGACAGGGGCCCTTTCCACAGATACGCAGTATTTT
CDR3aa: CASSLMTGALSTDTQYF

abundance: .
j_gene: TRBJ2-1
v_gene: TRBV9
d_gene: TRBD1
CDR3nt: TGTGCCAGCAGCGTGACGGGACAGGGTAATTACAATGAGCAGTTCTTC
CDR3aa: CASSVTGQGNYNEQFF

abundance: .
j_gene: TRBJ2-1
v_gene: TRBV11-2
d_gene: TRBD1
CDR3nt: TGTGCCAGCACGAAAGAAGGGGGCTTCTACAATGAGCAGTTCTTC
CDR3aa: CASTKEGGFYNEQFF

abundance: .
j_gene: TRBJ1-5
v_gene: TRBV30
d_gene: .
CDR3nt: TGTGCCTGGAGCCTCATGAGAAATCAGCCCCAGCATTTT
CDR3aa: CAWSLMRNQPQHF

abundance: .
j_gene: TRBJ2-1
v_gene: TRBV6-5
d_gene: .
CDR3nt: TGTGCCAGCAGTTACTCGCCTAGTTCCTACAATGAGCAGTTCTTC
CDR3aa: CASSYSPSSYNEQFF

abundance: .
j_gene: TRBJ1-1
v_gene: TRBV5-5
d_gene: .
CDR3nt: TGTGCCAGCAGCTGGGACATTACCGCCGAAGCTTTCTTT
CDR3aa: CASSWDITAEAFF

abundance: .
j_gene: TRBJ2-7
v_gene: TRBV9
d_gene: TRBD1
CDR3nt: TGTGCCAGCAGCTCCGGACAGGGGCCCTCCTACGAGCAGTACTTC
CDR3aa: CASSSGQGPSYEQYF

abundance: .
j_gene: TRBJ2-3
v_gene: TRBV5-1
d_gene: TRBD1
CDR3nt: TGCGCCAGCGTCGACAGGGGCGTAACAGATACGCAGTATTTT
CDR3aa: CASVDRGVTDTQYF

abundance: .
j_gene: TRBJ1-2
v_gene: TRBV6-1
d_gene: .
CDR3nt: TGTGCCAGCTGTGACAGGCCCAGCTATGGCTACACCTTC
CDR3aa: CASCDRPSYGYTF

abundance: .
j_gene: TRBJ2-7
v_gene: TRBV4-1
d_gene: TRBD1
CDR3nt: TGCGCCAGCAGCCAAGGTTCCGGGACAGGGGGTTACGAGCAGTACTTC
CDR3aa: CASSQGSGTGGYEQYF

abundance: .
j_gene: TRBJ1-1
v_gene: TRBV28
d_gene: .
CDR3nt: TGTGCCAGCAATCCCGCCAGGGGTCTATCCGCGGGCACTGAAGCTTTCTTT
CDR3aa: CASNPARGLSAGTEAFF

abundance: .
j_gene: TRBJ1-1
v_gene: TRBV7-3
d_gene: TRBD1
CDR3nt: TGTGCCAGCAGTACCTCGACAGGGGCGACTGAAGCTTTCTTT
CDR3aa: CASSTSTGATEAFF

abundance: .
j_gene: TRBJ1-6
v_gene: TRBV13
d_gene: .
CDR3nt: TGTGCCAGCAGTTCTAGGGGATACGCCTATAATTCACCCCTCCACTTT
CDR3aa: CASSSRGYAYNSPLHF

abundance: few
j_gene: TRBJ2-3
v_gene: TRBV29-1
d_gene: TRBD2
CDR3nt: TGCAGCTTATCGACTGCGGGGGGCAAGACAGATACGCAGTATTTT
CDR3aa: CSLSTAGGKTDTQYF

abundance: .
j_gene: TRBJ2-5
v_gene: TRBV9
d_gene: .
CDR3nt: TGTGCCAGCAGCGTAGCCCAGCAAGAGACCCAGTACTTC
CDR3aa: CASSVAQQETQYF

abundance: .
j_gene: TRBJ1-5
v_gene: TRBV2
d_gene: .
CDR3nt: TGTGCCAGCAGTGGACAGACACCGACATATCAGCCCCAGCATTTT
CDR3aa: CASSGQTPTYQPQHF

abundance: .
j_gene: TRBJ2-1
v_gene: TRBV28
d_gene: .
CDR3nt: TGTGCCAGCAGTTCCTCCTCCTACAATGAGCAGTTCTTC
CDR3aa: CASSSSSYNEQFF

abundance: .
j_gene: TRBJ2-5
v_gene: TRBV2
d_gene: .
CDR3nt: TGTGCCAGCAGTGGGACGGGGATGGAGACCCAGTACTTC
CDR3aa: CASSGTGMETQYF

abundance: .
j_gene: TRBJ1-2
v_gene: TRBV5-8
d_gene: .
CDR3nt: TGTGCCAGCAGCATACTAGAAACGGGTGGCTACACCTTC
CDR3aa: CASSILETGGYTF

abundance: .
j_gene: TRBJ1-6
v_gene: TRBV18
d_gene: .
CDR3nt: TGTGCCAGCTCACCCGACGGGAATTCACCCCTCCACTTT
CDR3aa: CASSPDGNSPLHF

abundance: .
j_gene: TRBJ2-7
v_gene: TRBV7-2
d_gene: TRBD2
CDR3nt: TGTGCCAGCAGAGGGGGACTAGCGCCGGCCTACGAGCAGTACTTC
CDR3aa: CASRGGLAPAYEQYF

abundance: .
j_gene: TRBJ1-1
v_gene: TRBV19
d_gene: .
CDR3nt: TGTGCCAGTAACGAGAGAACGAACACTGAAGCTTTCTTT
CDR3aa: CASNERTNTEAFF

abundance: .
j_gene: TRBJ1-2
v_gene: TRBV2
d_gene: TRBD1
CDR3nt: TGTGCCAGCAGCCAAGACAGGGGGCGCGACTATGGCTACACCTTC
CDR3aa: CASSQDRGRDYGYTF

abundance: .
j_gene: TRBJ1-5
v_gene: TRBV7-8
d_gene: .
CDR3nt: TGTGCCAGCAGCCCAGGGAGGGGGTGGGTGGGTAAAAGCAATCAGCCCCAGCATTTT
CDR3aa: CASSPGRGWVGKSNQPQHF

abundance: .
j_gene: TRBJ2-1
v_gene: TRBV29-1
d_gene: .
CDR3nt: TGCAGCGTTGATCGGGGGGACAGGTACAATGAGCAGTTCTTC
CDR3aa: CSVDRGDRYNEQFF

abundance: .
j_gene: TRBJ1-1
v_gene: TRBV5-1
d_gene: .
CDR3nt: TGCGCCAGCAGCTTGGTAGGACATACGGACACTGAAGCTTTCTTT
CDR3aa: CASSLVGHTDTEAFF

abundance: .
j_gene: TRBJ2-7
v_gene: TRBV6-6
d_gene: .
CDR3nt: TGTGCCAGCAGTTACTCGTGGGGGCGCTACGAGCAGTACTTC
CDR3aa: CASSYSWGRYEQYF

abundance: once
j_gene: TRBJ1-2
v_gene: TRBV10-3
d_gene: .
CDR3nt: TGTGCCATCAGTGAGTCGAACAGGGCGAACTATGGCTACACCTTC
CDR3aa: CAISESNRANYGYTF

abundance: .
j_gene: TRBJ2-2
v_gene: TRBV25-1
d_gene: TRBD1
CDR3nt: TGTGCCAGCAGTGATGTCCAGGGGGCAGGCGGGGAGCTGTTTTTT
CDR3aa: CASSDVQGAGGELFF

abundance: .
j_gene: TRBJ2-1
v_gene: TRBV7-9
d_gene: TRBD2
CDR3nt: TGTGCCAGCAGCTTACTAGCGGGGGGCCACAATGAGCAGTTCTTC
CDR3aa: CASSLLAGGHNEQFF

abundance: .
j_gene: TRBJ2-2
v_gene: TRBV15
d_gene: .
CDR3nt: TGTGCCACCAGCAGAGATTACGGGGACGGGGAGCTGTTTTTT
CDR3aa: CATSRDYGDGELFF

abundance: .
j_gene: TRBJ2-1
v_gene: TRBV16
d_gene: TRBD1
CDR3nt: TGTGCCAGCAGCCAATCGACAGGGGTCTCCTACAATGAGCAGTTCTTC
CDR3aa: CASSQSTGVSYNEQFF

abundance: .
j_gene: TRBJ1-1
v_gene: TRBV7-8
d_gene: .
CDR3nt: TGTGCCAGCAGCTTCCCGGGTGGGACTGAAGCTTTCTTT
CDR3aa: CASSFPGGTEAFF

abundance: few
j_gene: TRBJ2-7
v_gene: TRBV7-2
d_gene: TRBD1
CDR3nt: TGTGCCAGCAGCCGGGACAGGGGGCCCTACGAGCAGTACTTC
CDR3aa: CASSRDRGPYEQYF

abundance: .
j_gene: TRBJ2-7
v_gene: TRBV18
d_gene: .
CDR3nt: TGTGCCAGCTCACCCCAGGGGCGATACTCGGACGAGCAGTACTTC
CDR3aa: CASSPQGRYSDEQYF